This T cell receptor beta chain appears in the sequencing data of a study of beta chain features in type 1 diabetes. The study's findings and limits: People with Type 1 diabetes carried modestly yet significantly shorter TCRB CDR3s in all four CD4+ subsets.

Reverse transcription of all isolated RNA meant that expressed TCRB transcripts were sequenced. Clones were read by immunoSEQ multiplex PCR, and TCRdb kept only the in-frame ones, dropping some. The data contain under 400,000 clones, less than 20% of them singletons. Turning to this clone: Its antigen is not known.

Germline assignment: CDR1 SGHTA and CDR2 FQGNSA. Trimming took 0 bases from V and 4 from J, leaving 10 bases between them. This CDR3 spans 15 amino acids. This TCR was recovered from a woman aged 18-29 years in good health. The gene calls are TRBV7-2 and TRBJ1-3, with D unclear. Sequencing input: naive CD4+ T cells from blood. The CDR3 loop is CASSLAFGRGNTIYF. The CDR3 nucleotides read TGTGCCAGCAGCTTAGCGTTTGGGCGAGGAAACACCATATATTTT.